The 5 T cell receptor beta chains below were found in one sample sequenced in a study of blood T cell repertoires in COVID-19. The data were produced by immunoSEQ multiplex PCR, yet TCRdb's version contains in-frame clones alone and is incomplete. Of about 120,000 clones listed, approximately 81% are singletons. Input material: peripheral blood. All receptors derive from a man aged 60 to 69 with acute or convalescent COVID-19.

This clone was detected only a few times. The sample holds other DNA sequences that translate to the same CDR3. This rearrangement joins TRBV9 to TRBJ1-1; TRBD1 aligns across 9 bases. This CDR3 spans 15 amino acids. The V gene end was trimmed by 1 base and the J gene end by 5 bases; junction bases not matched to a gene: 6. Germline CDR1 SGDLS, CDR2 YYNGEE. DNA of the CDR3: TGTGCCAGCAGCGTAACAGGGGGCGGTGGAACTGAAGCTTTCTTT. Its protein is CASSVTGGGGTEAFF.

CDR3 bases: TGTGCCAGCAGCTTAAGCCGCCCGTCAACTAATGAAAAACTGTTTTTT. As protein: CASSLSRPSTNEKLFF. This chain links TRBV7-9 with TRBJ1-4, with unresolved D. V dropped 2 bases and J dropped 0 bases, with 10 bases sitting between them. Germline V gene sequence: CDR1 SEHNR, CDR2 FQNEAQ (reference sequence). The CDR3 contains 16 residues. Based on the CDR3 plus reference TRBV7-9 and TRBJ1-4, the full variable domain is DTGVSQNPRHKITKRGQNVTFRCDPISEHNRLYWYRQTLGQGPEFLTYFQNEAQLEKSRLLSDRFSAERPKGSFSTLEIQRTEQGDSAMYLCASSLSRPSTNEKLFFGSGTQLSVL.

The rearrangement links TRBV20-1 to TRBJ2-1, with no clear D. V was cut by 5 bases and J by 9 bases, with 8 bases left in between. CDR1 is DFQATT and CDR2 is SNEGSKA in the germline V gene (reference sequence). This CDR3 is built from 10 residues. This CDR3 is CSAVAREQFF. In DNA, the CDR3 is TGCAGTGCTGTAGCCCGTGAGCAGTTCTTC.

V usage is TRBV6-2 or TRBV6-3 and J usage is TRBJ1-1, with TRBD1 identical over 7 bases. Germline lookup yields CDR1 MNHEY and CDR2 SVGEGT. The CDR3 contains 13 residues. Trimming cost V 4 bases and J 5 bases; bases outside gene matches: 4. The CDR3 DNA follows: TGTGCCAGCAGTTTGACAGGGTTGACTGAAGCTTTCTTT. This codes for CASSLTGLTEAFF.

The CDR3 is CASLAGGHTGELFF. The DNA for the CDR3 is TGTGCCAGTCTGGCCGGGGGGCACACCGGGGAGCTGTTTTTT. This rearrangement joins TRBV19 to TRBJ2-2; maybe TRBD2 (7 bases). V lost 8 bases, J lost 3 bases, and 13 bases lay in between. This CDR3 has 14 residues. Germline V gene data show CDR1 as LNHDA and CDR2 as SQIVND (reference sequence).